Listed below are T cell receptor beta chains from one sample, sequenced in a study of blood T cell repertoires in COVID-19. The data were produced by immunoSEQ multiplex PCR, yet TCRdb's version contains in-frame clones alone and is incomplete. The sample has more than 250,000 clones, roughly 85% seen once. Sequencing was done on a sample of peripheral blood. The receptors derive from a man in his fifties or sixties with active or convalescent COVID-19. Both conserved end residues are part of each CDR3. The D gene is left open where the match is weak. A clone size is listed for some rows: how often the clone was seen (once, few, many), or a class if it is expanded.

V	D	size	J	DNA	CDR3
TRBV7-8	-	-	TRBJ1-5	TGTGCCAGTTCCACAGGGAGGGGTCAGCCCCAGCATTTT	CASSTGRGQPQHF
TRBV3-1/TRBV3-2	-	-	TRBJ1-2	TGTGCCAGCAGCCCCCAGTCGGGACACCGGAACTATGGCTACACCTTC	CASSPQSGHRNYGYTF
TRBV2	TRBD2	-	TRBJ2-7	TGTGCCAGCAGTGAACTAGCGGGAGTCTACGAGCAGTACTTC	CASSELAGVYEQYF
TRBV29-1	-	-	TRBJ2-7	TGCAGCGTTGGTCGGGAGCGCTACGAGCAGTACTTC	CSVGRERYEQYF
TRBV7-2	TRBD1	few	TRBJ1-5	TGTGCCAGCAGCTTAGCGACGGGACAGGCTGCTCAGCCCCAGCATTTT	CASSLATGQAAQPQHF
TRBV9	-	-	TRBJ2-1	TGTGCCAGCAGCGTAGTTGGAGGTCAAGCCTACAATGAGCAGTTCTTC	CASSVVGGQAYNEQFF
TRBV28	TRBD1	-	TRBJ1-3	TGTGCCAGCAGAGACACGACAGGGGGTGGAAACACCATATATTTT	CASRDTTGGGNTIYF
TRBV19	-	-	TRBJ1-2	TGTGCCAGTAGTATGACAGGCGCAGGGAAAGGTGGCTACACCTTC	CASSMTGAGKGGYTF
TRBV19	-	-	TRBJ1-4	TGTGCCAGCTTAGCAGATTCCGGGACAACACCTCCGGGGTGCGTGTTTTTT	CASLADSGTTPPGCVFF
TRBV19	TRBD2	-	TRBJ2-7	TGTGCCAGTAGTCTCAGCGGGAACCCCTACGAGCAGTACTTC	CASSLSGNPYEQYF
TRBV19	-	-	TRBJ2-1	TGTGCCAGTAGTGTAAGAGGGAACTCCCGCTCCTACAATGAGCAGTTCTTC	CASSVRGNSRSYNEQFF
TRBV10-3	-	-	TRBJ2-1	TGTGCCATCGCAAACCCGACAGCAGGCTCCTACAATGAGCAGTTCTTC	CAIANPTAGSYNEQFF
TRBV6-7	TRBD1	-	TRBJ2-7	TGTGCCAGCAGTTCCCGAATGGGACAGGGGGAGCGGGGGGCTTCCGAGCAGTACTTC	CASSSRMGQGERGASEQYF
TRBV20-1	-	-	TRBJ1-1	TGCAGTGCTAGGATTTGGGCCGGAGCTTTCTTT	CSARIWAGAFF
TRBV7-9	TRBD2	-	TRBJ2-3	TGTGCCAGCAGCCCCCCGGGGGGGACGCAGTATTTT	CASSPPGGTQYF
TRBV3-1/TRBV3-2	-	-	TRBJ2-7	TGTGCCAGCAGCCAAAGTTTTCTAGCGTCGGACGAGCAGTACTTC	CASSQSFLASDEQYF
TRBV12-5	TRBD1	-	TRBJ2-5	TGTGCTAGTGGTTCAGGGGGCCAGTACCAAGAGACCCAGTACTTC	CASGSGGQYQETQYF
TRBV7-8	-	-	TRBJ2-1	TGTGCCAGCAGCGAACAGGGCGATGAGCAGTTCTTC	CASSEQGDEQFF
TRBV11-3	TRBD2	-	TRBJ2-1	TGTGCCACCTCGACTAGCGTCGTCGATGAGCAGTTCTTC	CATSTSVVDEQFF
TRBV5-6	-	-	TRBJ1-6	TGTGCCAGCAGCGAAACGCCGGGGGGATCACCCCTCCACTTT	CASSETPGGSPLHF
TRBV7-2	-	-	TRBJ1-3	TGTGCCAGCAGCCCTAGCGGGGACGCTGGAAACACCATATATTTT	CASSPSGDAGNTIYF
TRBV5-8	-	-	TRBJ1-1	TGTGCCAGCAGCTTCTCGGGCGGGTCGACTGAAGCTTTCTTT	CASSFSGGSTEAFF
TRBV28	TRBD1	-	TRBJ2-5	TGTGCCAGCAGTTCAGGGGGCACCGAGACCCAGTACTTC	CASSSGGTETQYF
TRBV2	TRBD2	-	TRBJ2-4	TGTGCCAGCTGTTCTAGCGGGACCGCCAAAAACATTCAGTACTTC	CASCSSGTAKNIQYF
TRBV4-3	TRBD2	-	TRBJ2-1	TGCGCCAGCAGCCAATTGGGACTAGCAGTCAATGAGCAGTTCTTC	CASSQLGLAVNEQFF
TRBV19	-	-	TRBJ2-1	TGTGCCAGTAGTCCTCGACGGGATGAGCAGTTCTTC	CASSPRRDEQFF
TRBV18	TRBD1	-	TRBJ2-2	TGTGCCAGCTCACTGGGACAGGGTAACACCGGGGAGCTGTTTTTT	CASSLGQGNTGELFF
TRBV5-1	-	-	TRBJ1-1	TGCGCCAGCAGCTTCGTTGCAGGTGAAGCTTTCTTT	CASSFVAGEAFF
TRBV5-1	-	few	TRBJ1-1	TGCGCCAGCAGCTTTTCGGGGGGCACTGAAGCTTTCTTT	CASSFSGGTEAFF
TRBV2	-	-	TRBJ1-6	TGTGCCAGCAGAAAGACAGGAGAGGTCTCACCCCTCCACTTT	CASRKTGEVSPLHF
TRBV19	TRBD1	-	TRBJ1-4	TGTGCCACCGGGACAGGGGGCAGTAATAATGAAAAACTGTTTTTT	CATGTGGSNNEKLFF
TRBV6-5	-	-	TRBJ2-1	TGTGCCAGCAGGGGAAGGGGGTACAATGAGCAGTTCTTC	CASRGRGYNEQFF
TRBV5-1	TRBD1	-	TRBJ1-3	TGCGCCAGCAGCTTGGGCGGGACAGCAAGCTCTGGAAACACCATATATTTT	CASSLGGTASSGNTIYF
TRBV9	-	-	TRBJ1-4	TGTGCCAGCAGCCGAGGAGCTGCAACTAATGAAAAACTGTTTTTT	CASSRGAATNEKLFF
TRBV14	TRBD2	-	TRBJ2-1	TGTGCCAGCAGCCAATTGACTAGCGGAATCTCCTACAATGAGCAGTTCTTC	CASSQLTSGISYNEQFF
TRBV10-3	-	-	TRBJ2-1	TGTGCCATCAGTGTTGCAGCGCAGAGCTCCTACAATGAGCAGTTCTTC	CAISVAAQSSYNEQFF
TRBV2	-	-	TRBJ1-3	TGTGCCAGCAGTGAAAGCTACTCGGGAAACACCATATATTTT	CASSESYSGNTIYF
TRBV2	TRBD1	-	TRBJ2-2	TGTGCCAGCAGTGAAGCAGGGACAGGGGGAACCGGGGAGCTGTTTTTT	CASSEAGTGGTGELFF
TRBV13	-	-	TRBJ2-5	TGTGCCAGCAAAACCGGGGGTAGCCAAGAGACCCAGTACTTC	CASKTGGSQETQYF
TRBV7-8	-	-	TRBJ2-1	TGTGCCAGCAGCTTCGGCGGAAGCTCCTACAATGAGCAGTTCTTC	CASSFGGSSYNEQFF
TRBV7-9	-	-	TRBJ2-7	TGTGCCAGCAGTACTAGGGACGAGCAGTACTTC	CASSTRDEQYF
TRBV5-5	-	once	TRBJ1-2	TGTGCCAGCAGCGCAGCCTTCCCACAGGCCTATGGCTACACCTTC	CASSAAFPQAYGYTF
TRBV5-1	-	-	TRBJ2-7	TGCGCCAGCAGCTTGGCCATGTCGAGTGTGGACGAGCAGTACTTC	CASSLAMSSVDEQYF
TRBV3-1/TRBV3-2	TRBD1	-	TRBJ1-3	TGTGCCAGCAGCCAAGCAAAGACAGGGCCTGGAAACACCATATATTTT	CASSQAKTGPGNTIYF
TRBV28	TRBD1	-	TRBJ1-1	TGTGCCAGCAGTACAGGGGCGAACACTGAAGCTTTCTTT	CASSTGANTEAFF
TRBV6-1	TRBD1	-	TRBJ1-2	TGTGCCAGCAGTGAACAGGGGGCAGGGGGCTACACCTTC	CASSEQGAGGYTF
TRBV19	-	-	TRBJ2-7	TGTGCCAGTAGTATTTCAGGACAGCCCTCCTACGAGCAGTACTTC	CASSISGQPSYEQYF
TRBV7-2	-	-	TRBJ2-1	TGTGCCAGCAGCTTATTGGGGCAGGGGATTGACGAGCAGTTCTTC	CASSLLGQGIDEQFF
TRBV20-1	TRBD2	-	TRBJ2-7	TGCAGTGCTGGTGGGGCTAGCGGGAGCTCCTACGAGCAGTACTTC	CSAGGASGSSYEQYF
TRBV5-1	-	-	TRBJ1-1	TGCGCCAGCAGCCCCTTGAGTCGTGGGGGCGCCGAAGCTTTCTTT	CASSPLSRGGAEAFF
TRBV5-1	-	-	TRBJ2-7	TGCGCCAGCAGTCTACAACCGGGGGTAGTCTACGAGCAGTACTTC	CASSLQPGVVYEQYF
TRBV30	-	-	TRBJ1-2	TGTGCCTGGAGTGCCCTTACAGGGCTCGCGGGCTACACCTTC	CAWSALTGLAGYTF
TRBV7-9	-	once	TRBJ2-7	TGTGCCAGCAGCCCGCCCGGGAGCCCCGAGCAGTACTTC	CASSPPGSPEQYF